The 13 T cell receptor beta chains below were found in one sample sequenced in a study of control samples from healthy donors and cancer patients. Repertoires were generated with immunoSEQ multiplex PCR, while TCRdb's copy carries only in-frame clones and drops some. This table holds about 85,000 clones, 85% to 90% found once. Sequenced sample: blood. The receptors were gathered from a woman in her sixties in good health.

This rearrangement joins TRBV28 to TRBJ1-5, with no clear D. The CDR3 is made up of 12 amino acids. The germline V gene has CDR1 MDHEN and CDR2 SYDVKM. With 1 base removed from V and 10 bases from J, the gap between germline ends came to 8 bases. The CDR3 DNA reads TGTGCCAGCAGTTTATCAGTCCCACCCCAGCATTTT. Translated: CASSLSVPPQHF.

CDR3 residues: CASTRTGVATNEKLFF. The CDR3 DNA follows: TGTGCCAGTACCCGGACAGGGGTAGCAACTAATGAAAAACTGTTTTTT. This rearrangement joins TRBV19 to TRBJ1-4, with TRBD1 matching 9 bases. CDR3 length equals 16 residues. The germline V gene encodes CDR1 LNHDA and CDR2 SQIVND (reference sequence). Unmatched junction bases numbered 6, after V lost 7 bases and J lost 0 bases.

This chain links TRBV29-1 with TRBJ1-1; no definite D call. Trimming took off 6 bases at V and 6 bases at J, with 14 bases between the two ends. Germline CDR1 is SQVTM and CDR2 is ANQGSEA. This CDR3 comprises 12 residues. CDR3 in DNA: TGCAGCGTCGGGCTGCTAGTCGCTGAAGCTTTCTTT. It is translated as CSVGLLVAEAFF.

The chain combines TRBV7-3 with TRBJ2-7, with D uncertain. CDR3 length: 15 amino acids. The V end lost 3 bases, the J end lost 7 bases, and 19 bases lay between the germline ends. CDR1 is SGHTA, CDR2 FQGTGA, per germline. CDR3 in amino acids: CASSLMEVVDLEQYF. The CDR3 DNA follows: TGTGCCAGCAGCTTGATGGAAGTCGTTGATCTGGAGCAGTACTTC.

V is TRBV18 and J is TRBJ2-5, with D maybe TRBD1 (5 bases). Germline lookup yields CDR1 KGHSH and CDR2 LQKENI. V was trimmed by 0 bases and J by 3 bases, leaving 8 bases between them. This CDR3 is built from 14 residues. The CDR3 region is CASSPPGVKETQYF. The CDR3 bases are TGTGCCAGCTCACCACCAGGGGTCAAAGAGACCCAGTACTTC.

The V gene is TRBV5-6, the J gene TRBJ1-1; D is unclear. The CDR3 runs to 15 residues. Trimming removed 0 bases from V and 5 bases from J, with 14 bases in between. Germline CDR1 and CDR2: SGHDT and YYEEEE. The CDR3 spells CASSLVWGIWTEAFF. In nucleotides, the CDR3 is TGTGCCAGCAGCTTGGTGTGGGGTATCTGGACTGAAGCTTTCTTT.

This rearrangement joins TRBV24-1 to TRBJ2-2; perhaps TRBD1 as D (6 bases). The CDR3 contains 15 residues. CDR1 and CDR2 from the germline V gene are KGHDR and SFDVKD. V dropped 5 bases and J dropped 0 bases, with 9 bases sitting between them. CDR3 amino acids: CATSVQGPNTGELFF. The CDR3 nucleotides read TGTGCCACCAGTGTTCAGGGGCCGAACACCGGGGAGCTGTTTTTT.

Details on this clone: This sequence may be a read error, since a much larger clone differs from it by one base. This rearrangement joins TRBV3-1 (or the pseudogene TRBV3-2) to TRBJ2-7; unclear D gene. This CDR3 contains 11 residues. The V end was cut by 5 bases, the J end by 0 bases, with 2 bases between. Germline V gene lookup returns CDR1 LGHDT and CDR2 YNNKEL (reference sequence). The chain's CDR3 is CASSYSYEQYF. CDR3 DNA: TGTGCCAGCAGCTACTCCTACGAGCAGTACTTC.

This chain links TRBV7-2 with TRBJ1-6; D call uncertain. From germline, CDR1 is SGHTA and CDR2 FQGNSA. V lost 1 base and J 14 bases, leaving 12 bases between the germline ends. The CDR3 has 13 residues. CDR3 in amino acids: CASSLDRLGALHF. In DNA, the CDR3 is TGTGCCAGCAGCTTAGATCGGCTCGGGGCCCTCCACTTT.

The rearrangement joins TRBV3-1 (or the pseudogene TRBV3-2) to TRBJ1-5; D unresolved. This CDR3 has 14 residues. V was trimmed by 2 bases and J by 5 bases, leaving 10 bases between them. Germline loops: CDR1 LGHDT, CDR2 YNNKEL (reference sequence). CDR3 amino acids: CASSQSVQYQPQHF. CDR3 DNA sequence: TGTGCCAGCAGCCAATCGGTACAGTATCAGCCCCAGCATTTT.

The chain combines TRBV3-1 (or the pseudogene TRBV3-2) with TRBJ1-6; 12 bases line up with TRBD1. V was clipped by 4 bases and J by 7 bases; unmatched bases: 8. Per the germline V gene, CDR1 is LGHDT and CDR2 is YNNKEL (reference sequence). This CDR3 comprises 17 residues. DNA for the CDR3: TGTGCCAGCAGCCCCCTCGGGACAGGGGGCAGGAATTCACCCCTCCACTTT. It is translated as CASSPLGTGGRNSPLHF.

V and J are TRBV18 and TRBJ1-2; 7 bases fit TRBD1. V dropped 0 bases and J dropped 8; count of bases not matched to a gene: 9. Germline CDR1 and CDR2: KGHSH and LQKENI. The CDR3 covers 15 residues. CDR3 nucleotide sequence: TGTGCCAGCTCACCACCTGACAGGGTTTGGCACGGCTACACCTTC. Its translation: CASSPPDRVWHGYTF.

A few counts support this clone. The chain has TRBV20-1 and TRBJ1-3, with D unresolved. Germline CDR1 DFQATT, CDR2 SNEGSKA (reference sequence). The CDR3 spans 11 residues. V lost 7 bases, J lost 2 bases, and 6 bases lay in between. CDR3 coding DNA: TGCAGTGGGACGGCTGGAAACACCATATATTTT. Its protein product is CSGTAGNTIYF.